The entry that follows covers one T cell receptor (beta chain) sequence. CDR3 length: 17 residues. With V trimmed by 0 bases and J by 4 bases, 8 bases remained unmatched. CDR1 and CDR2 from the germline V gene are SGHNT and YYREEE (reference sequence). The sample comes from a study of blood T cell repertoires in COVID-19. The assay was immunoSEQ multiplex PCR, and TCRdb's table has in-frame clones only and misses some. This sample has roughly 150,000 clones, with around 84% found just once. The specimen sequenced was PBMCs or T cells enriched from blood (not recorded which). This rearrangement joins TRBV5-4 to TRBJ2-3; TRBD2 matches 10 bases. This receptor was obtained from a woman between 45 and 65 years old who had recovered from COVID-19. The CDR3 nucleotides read TGTGCCAGCAGCTTGGCTGGTAGCGGGGGGACCTCAGATACGCAGTATTTT. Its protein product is CASSLAGSGGTSDTQYF.